The 20 T cell receptor beta chains below all came from one sample that was sequenced in a study of T cell clones after liver transplantation. Repertoires were generated with immunoSEQ multiplex PCR, while TCRdb's copy carries only in-frame clones and drops some. Seen here are under 55,000 clones, about 90% observed once, and the top ten hold under 15%. The sequencing here drew on CD8+ T cells from blood, taken 12 months after liver transplant. These receptors were taken from a human patient who received a liver transplant. A share of the T cells may be of graft donor origin.

On this clone itself: One end of the junction fails to match germline, which may point to a read error. The same CDR3 also results from other DNA sequences found in this sample. The V call is TRBV5-1, the J call TRBJ2-7; D gene unclear. The CDR3 covers 13 residues. CDR1 and CDR2 from the germline V gene are SGHRS and YFSETQ. CDR3 amino acids: CASSPPLSYEQYF. The CDR3 region has the DNA TGTGCCAGCAGCCCCCCCCTCTCCTACGAGCAGTACTTC.

This clone was found once. This CDR3 reads CASRNGQVIYNEQFF. The CDR3 DNA reads as TGTGCCAGCAGAAATGGACAGGTTATCTACAATGAGCAGTTCTTC. The chain uses TRBV27 and TRBJ2-1, with 7 positions matching TRBD1. The CDR3 length is 15 residues. Germline assignment: CDR1 MNHEY and CDR2 SMNVEV (reference sequence). Losses at the gene ends were 6 bases for V and 3 bases for J; bases not matched to a gene: 8.

The V gene is TRBV11-2, the J gene TRBJ1-1; no clear D. Between the trimmed V and J ends, which lost 2 bases and 7 bases, there was a span of 2 bases. The length of the CDR3 is 10 residues. CDR1 and CDR2 from the germline V gene are SGHAT and FQNNGV. CDR3 sequence reads: CASSLNEAFF. CDR3 sequence (DNA): TGTGCCAGCAGCTTAAATGAAGCTTTCTTT.

V is TRBV11-3 and J is TRBJ2-2; 10 bases line up with TRBD1. Germline loops: CDR1 SGHNT, CDR2 YENEEA. The CDR3 covers 15 residues. Trimming removed 5 bases from V and 4 bases from J; junction bases left unmatched: 4. The CDR3 DNA is TGTGCCAGCAGCCGGGACAGGGGTATCACCGGGGAGCTGTTTTTT. Its translation: CASSRDRGITGELFF.

This clone was detected a few times. This chain connects TRBV19 to TRBJ1-1; D unclear. Germline CDR1 is LNHDA and CDR2 is SQIVND (reference sequence). The CDR3 loop spans 13 amino acids. V lost 5 bases to trimming and J lost 4 bases, with 11 bases between them. CDR3 region: CASSPTWGTEAFF. The CDR3 region has the DNA TGTGCCAGTAGTCCAACGTGGGGCACTGAAGCTTTCTTT. The full variable domain, in which reference TRBV19 and TRBJ1-1 provide the parts outside the CDR3, is DGGITQSPKYLFRKEGQNVTLSCEQNLNHDAMYWYRQDPGQGLRLIYYSQIVNDFQKGDIAEGYSVSREKKESFPLTVTSAQKNPTAFYLCASSPTWGTEAFFGQGTRLTVV.

The chain employs TRBV15 and TRBJ2-2, with 7 positions matching TRBD1. From germline, CDR1 is LNHNV and CDR2 YYDKDF (reference sequence). CDR3 length: 18 residues. Trimming took 3 bases from V and 4 from J; bases not matched to a gene: 14. The CDR3 nucleotides are TGTGCCACCAGCAGGGGAACAGGGGATGTATGGGTCACCGGGGAGCTGTTTTTT. Its protein is CATSRGTGDVWVTGELFF.

The V and J genes are TRBV6-5 and TRBJ2-7; D unclear. The CDR3 is 11 amino acids. Germline V lookup: CDR1 MNHEY, CDR2 SVGAGI. V was cut by 0 bases and J by 7 bases, with 4 bases left in between. CDR3 in DNA: TGTGCCAGCAGTTACTCTGGTGAGCAGTACTTC. It yields the protein CASSYSGEQYF.

The sample holds one count of this clone. V gene TRBV27 combines with J gene TRBJ2-1; 10 positions match TRBD2. The CDR3 contains 15 residues. Germline V gene lookup returns CDR1 MNHEY and CDR2 SMNVEV (reference sequence). V dropped 3 bases and J dropped 8; count of bases not matched to a gene: 7. The CDR3 loop is CASSLQLAGVDEQFF. The CDR3 DNA reads TGTGCCAGCAGTTTGCAGCTAGCGGGAGTGGATGAGCAGTTCTTC.

As regards this clone: Other nucleotide sequences in the sample specify the same CDR3. The chain is built from TRBV27 and TRBJ2-7; 12 nucleotides agree with TRBD1. V was pared by 5 bases and J by 7 bases, with 6 bases of the junction left unmatched. Germline V lookup: CDR1 MNHEY, CDR2 SMNVEV (reference sequence). The CDR3 covers 14 residues. DNA for the CDR3: TGTGCCAGCAGTCCCGGGACAGGGGGCTATGAGCAGTACTTC. Its protein is CASSPGTGGYEQYF.

The rearrangement links TRBV5-6 to TRBJ2-5; 8 positions match TRBD2. The trim removed 2 bases at V and 10 bases at J, leaving 4 bases unmatched. This CDR3 region has 12 residues. Germline CDR1 is SGHDT and CDR2 is YYEEEE. CDR3 sequence (DNA): TGTGCCAGCAGCTTAGGACGGGGGGGCCAGTACTTC. Protein: CASSLGRGGQYF.

This sequence joins TRBV4-1 and TRBJ1-2, with TRBD1 matching 7 bases. The J segment lost 3 bases and the V segment lost 3 bases, leaving 4 bases of the junction unmatched. The CDR3 contains 14 residues. Germline V lookup: CDR1 MGHRA, CDR2 YSYEKL. The CDR3 nucleotides are TGCGCCAGCAGCCATTCCACAGGGGACTATGGCTACACCTTC. Protein product: CASSHSTGDYGYTF.

J is TRBJ2-7 and V is TRBV6-5; D tentatively reads TRBD1 or TRBD2 (5 bases each). Germline V CDR1 and CDR2: MNHEY, SVGAGI. The CDR3 spans 14 residues. Trimming stripped 5 bases from V and 3 bases from J, with 14 bases between. CDR3 sequence reads: CASSPGRWGYEQYF. In nucleotides, the CDR3 is TGTGCCAGCAGTCCGGGACGGTGGGGCTACGAGCAGTACTTC.

This clone was observed a handful of times. The chain joins TRBV6-6 to TRBJ1-5; 7 bases agree with TRBD1. CDR3 size: 13 residues. Germline loops: CDR1 MNHNY, CDR2 SVGAGI (reference sequence). V was pared by 6 bases and J by 7 bases, with 6 bases of the junction left unmatched. The CDR3 nucleotides read TGTGCCAGCAGCTCCAACAGGGGCCAGCCCCAGCATTTT. It is translated as CASSSNRGQPQHF.

This clone was detected only a few times. This CDR3 is CASSPEVGGSNQPQHF. For the CDR3, the DNA is TGTGCCAGCTCACCGGAGGTCGGAGGAAGCAATCAGCCCCAGCATTTT. This chain uses TRBV18 with TRBJ1-5; D is undetermined. The length of the CDR3 is 16 residues. V was trimmed by 3 bases and J by 1 base, leaving 13 bases between them. The V gene's germline CDR1 is KGHSH and CDR2 LQKENI.

The count of this clone is one. The chain has TRBV2 and TRBJ2-1; D is possibly TRBD2 (6 bases). The germline CDR1 and CDR2 sequences are SNHLY and FYNNEI. The CDR3 sequence is 12 residues long. The V end was cut by 4 bases, the J end by 9 bases, with 10 bases between. The CDR3 DNA sequence: TGTGCCAGCAGTGTAGGGCGGGGTGAGCAGTTCTTC. It specifies CASSVGRGEQFF.

The chain carries TRBV28 and TRBJ1-4, with 10 nucleotides matching TRBD1. Germline CDR1 MDHEN, CDR2 SYDVKM. This CDR3 comprises 16 residues. Germline trimming cut 6 bases from V and 3 bases from J; bases unmatched to any gene: 7. The CDR3, as DNA: TGTGCCAGCAGGCAGACAGGGGGCGTAGCTAATGAAAAACTGTTTTTT. It codes for CASRQTGGVANEKLFF. The entire variable domain, with the rest obtained from reference TRBV28 and TRBJ1-4, is as follows: DVKVTQSSRYLVKRTGEKVFLECVQDMDHENMFWYRQDPGLGLRLIYFSYDVKMKEKGDIPEGYSVSREKKERFSLILESASTNQTSMYLCASRQTGGVANEKLFFGSGTQLSVL.

This sequence joins TRBV5-6 and TRBJ2-3; D gene ambiguous. This CDR3 contains 13 residues. The germline V gene encodes CDR1 SGHDT and CDR2 YYEEEE. The V gene lost 1 base and the J gene lost 9 bases, with 12 bases spanning the gap. The CDR3 DNA is TGTGCCAGCAGCTTGAGGAACCCCATAACGCAGTATTTT. It codes for CASSLRNPITQYF.

This clone was seen a single time. V is TRBV14 and J is TRBJ2-3; TRBD1 agrees at 7 bases. Trimming took 5 bases from V and 0 from J; bases not matched to a gene: 5. From germline, CDR1 is SGHDN and CDR2 FVKESK. The CDR3 is 15 amino acids. DNA of the CDR3: TGTGCCAGCAGCTTCGACAGGGTCAGCACAGATACGCAGTATTTT. Translated: CASSFDRVSTDTQYF.

V is TRBV11-2 and J is TRBJ1-1; 9 nucleotides line up with TRBD1. The length of the CDR3 is 15 residues. The junction had 6 bases not matched to a gene; V was cut back by 3 bases and J by 4 bases. Germline CDR1 reads SGHAT; CDR2 reads FQNNGV. The CDR3 here is CASSFLDRGGTEAFF. DNA of the CDR3: TGTGCCAGCAGCTTCCTGGACAGGGGAGGCACTGAAGCTTTCTTT.

The chain couples TRBV29-1 to TRBJ2-6, with D hard to call. Trimming shortened V by 6 bases and J by 0 bases, and 6 bases separated the two germline ends. Per the germline V gene, CDR1 is SQVTM and CDR2 is ANQGSEA. The CDR3 is 13 residues long. The DNA for the CDR3 is TGCAGCGTGTCGGGCTCTGGGGCCAACGTCCTGACTTTC. It yields the protein CSVSGSGANVLTF.